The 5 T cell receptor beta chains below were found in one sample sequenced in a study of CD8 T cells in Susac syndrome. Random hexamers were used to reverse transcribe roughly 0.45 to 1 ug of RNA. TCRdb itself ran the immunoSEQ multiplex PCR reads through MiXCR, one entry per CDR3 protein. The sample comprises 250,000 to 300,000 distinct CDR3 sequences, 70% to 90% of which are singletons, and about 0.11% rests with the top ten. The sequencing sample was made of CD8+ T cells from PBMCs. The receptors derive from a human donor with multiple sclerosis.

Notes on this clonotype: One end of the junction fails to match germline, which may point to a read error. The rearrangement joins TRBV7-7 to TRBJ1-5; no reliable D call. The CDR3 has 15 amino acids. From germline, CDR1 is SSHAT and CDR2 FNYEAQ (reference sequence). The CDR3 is CASSLSRPDGQPQHF. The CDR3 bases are TGTGCTAGCAGCTTAAGTCGGCCGGATGGGCAGCCCCAGCATTTT. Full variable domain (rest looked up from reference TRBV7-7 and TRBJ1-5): GAGVSQSPRYKVTKRGQDVTLRCDPISSHATLYWYQQALGQGPEFLTYFNYEAQPDKSGLPSDRFSAERPEGSISTLTIQRTEQRDSAMYRCASSLSRPDGQPQHFGDGTRLSIL.

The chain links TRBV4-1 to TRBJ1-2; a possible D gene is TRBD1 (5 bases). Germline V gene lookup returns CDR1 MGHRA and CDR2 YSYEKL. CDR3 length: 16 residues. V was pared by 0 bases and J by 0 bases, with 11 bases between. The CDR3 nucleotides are TGCGCCAGCAGCCAAGAAACCAGGGTAGCTAACTATGGCTACACCTTC. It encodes CASSQETRVANYGYTF.

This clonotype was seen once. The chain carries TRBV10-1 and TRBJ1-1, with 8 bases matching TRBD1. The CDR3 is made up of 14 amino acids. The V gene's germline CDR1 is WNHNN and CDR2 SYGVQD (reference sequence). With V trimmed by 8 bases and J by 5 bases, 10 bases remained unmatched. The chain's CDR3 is CASVPSDRETEAFF. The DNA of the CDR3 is TGCGCCAGCGTACCATCGGACAGGGAGACTGAAGCTTTCTTT.

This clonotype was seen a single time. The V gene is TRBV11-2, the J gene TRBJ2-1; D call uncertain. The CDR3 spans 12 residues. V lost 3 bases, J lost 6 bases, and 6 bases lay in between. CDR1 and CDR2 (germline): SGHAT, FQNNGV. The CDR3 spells CASSFYSNEQFF. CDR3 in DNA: TGTGCCAGCAGCTTTTACAGCAATGAGCAGTTCTTC. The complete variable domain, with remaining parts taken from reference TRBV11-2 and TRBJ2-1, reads EAGVAQSPRYKIIEKRQSVAFWCNPISGHATLYWYQQILGQGPKLLIQFQNNGVVDDSQLPKDRFSAERLKGVDSTLKIQPAKLEDSAVYLCASSFYSNEQFFGPGTRLTVL.

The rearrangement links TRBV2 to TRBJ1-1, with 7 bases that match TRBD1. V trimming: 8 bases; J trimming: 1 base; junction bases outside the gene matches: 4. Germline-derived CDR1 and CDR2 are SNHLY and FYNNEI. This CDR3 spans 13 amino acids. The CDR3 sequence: CASLRDRNTEAFF. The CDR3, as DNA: TGTGCCAGCCTCCGGGACAGGAACACTGAAGCTTTCTTT. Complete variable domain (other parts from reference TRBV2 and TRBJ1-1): EPEVTQTPSHQVTQMGQEVILRCVPISNHLYFYWYRQILGQKVEFLVSFYNNEISEKSEIFDDQFSVERPDGSNFTLKIRSTKLEDSAMYFCASLRDRNTEAFFGQGTRLTVV.